This T cell receptor beta chain was sequenced in a study of vaccination and CD4 T cells after COVID-19. Overall study results and limits: Spike mono-reactivity held for 304 of 307 vaccine-specific clones in convalescent patients.

The treatment: approximately nine-day PBMC culture with coronavirus spike peptide pools or control peptides (ViraFEST assay). Antigen-specific T cells were expanded with peptide pools by ViraFEST, and TCRs were then sequenced. The authors isolated CD4+ T cells by negative selection after about 10 days of culture. The CDR3 is made up of 15 amino acids. Looked up from germline, CDR1 is SGHTA and CDR2 is FQGNSA. Trimming at V came to 5 bases and at J to 4 bases, leaving 6 bases not matched to a gene. As for this clonotype: Its antigen is currently unknown.

The Oncomine TCR Beta short-read assay sequenced DNA from cultured CD4+ T cells. Using its own MiXCR run on the PCR reads, TCRdb lists one record per CDR3 protein. Among more than 15,000 distinct CDR3 sequences listed, 72% were seen once. This receptor was obtained from a human donor who had recovered from COVID-19. Material: CD4+ T cells from blood, cultured in vitro. The chain links TRBV7-2 to TRBJ2-5; 11 bases fit TRBD1. Here the CDR3 reads CASSPRDRGVETQYF. As DNA, the CDR3 is TGTGCCAGCAGCCCCCGGGACAGGGGGGTAGAGACCCAGTACTTC. Supplemented by reference TRBV7-2 and TRBJ2-5, the full variable domain reads GAGVSQSPSNKVTEKGKDVELRCDPISGHTALYWYRQSLGQGLEFLIYFQGNSAPDKSGLPSDRFSAERTGGSVSTLTIQRTQQEDSAVYLCASSPRDRGVETQYFGPGTRLLVL.